A selection of T cell receptor beta chains follows, all from one sample in a study of lymphopenia after photon versus proton radiotherapy. TCRdb keeps only in-frame clones here, not all; method: immunoSEQ multiplex PCR. The data show approximately 65,000 clones, under 95% seen once. Specimen: peripheral blood, collected from a patient treated with photon-based radiotherapy. Receptors originate from a woman aged 70-85 years with pancreatic cancer. The CDR3 runs from the conserved cysteine through the conserved F or W. Fields, in order: clone size, J gene, D gene, V gene, CDR3 DNA, CDR3 protein. D genes are given only for firm matches. Rows may omit the clone size; those that give it use once, few, many or a size class.

-	TRBJ1-5	-	TRBV5-3	TGTGCCAGAAGCTTGGCCCCACACAGTTTGAATCAGCCCCAGCATTTT	CARSLAPHSLNQPQHF
-	TRBJ1-2	-	TRBV28	TGTGCCAGCAGTACCCCGGGGGGGGACCATGGCTACACCTTC	CASSTPGGDHGYTF
-	TRBJ1-5	-	TRBV6-1	TGTGCCAGCAGTGAAGGGGGCAGGGTCAATCAGCCCCAGCATTTT	CASSEGGRVNQPQHF
-	TRBJ2-3	TRBD2	TRBV7-2	TGTGCCAGCAGCTTAGTGGGGGCGGGGGGCGCAGATACGCAGTATTTT	CASSLVGAGGADTQYF
-	TRBJ2-1	-	TRBV5-1	TGCGCCAGCAGCCCAGTCCGGCTAGCCACCTACAATGAGCAGTTCTTC	CASSPVRLATYNEQFF
-	TRBJ2-3	-	TRBV5-4	TGTGCCAGCAGCTACGGGACTTTTAGCACAGATACGCAGTATTTT	CASSYGTFSTDTQYF
-	TRBJ1-5	TRBD1	TRBV28	TGTGCCAGCAGCCAAGACAGGGGGCAGGCCTATAGCAATCAGCCCCAGCATTTT	CASSQDRGQAYSNQPQHF
once	TRBJ1-3	-	TRBV15	TGTGCCACCAGCAGCAACAGGGTATCTGGAAACACCATATATTTT	CATSSNRVSGNTIYF
-	TRBJ1-1	-	TRBV28	TGTGCCAGCAGTTCCCCCCAACCGAACACTGAAGCTTTCTTT	CASSSPQPNTEAFF
once	TRBJ2-7	TRBD1	TRBV6-1	TGTGCCGGCCTGACTCCGGGACAGTACGAGCAGTACTTC	CAGLTPGQYEQYF
-	TRBJ2-3	-	TRBV5-1	TGCGCCAGCAGCTTAATGGCGGGATCGGGTGATACGCAGTATTTT	CASSLMAGSGDTQYF
once	TRBJ2-7	TRBD2	TRBV29-1	TGCAGCGTTTCGGAACGGGAGGGCGGTTCCGAGCAGTACTTC	CSVSEREGGSEQYF
-	TRBJ2-3	-	TRBV15	TGTGCCACCAGCACCTACGGGAGTAGCACAGATACGCAGTATTTT	CATSTYGSSTDTQYF
-	TRBJ1-3	-	TRBV10-3	TGTGCCATCAGAGATGACTTGCTCTCTGGAAACACCATATATTTT	CAIRDDLLSGNTIYF
-	TRBJ2-5	-	TRBV2	TGTGCCAGCAAGGACTCGGCGTCTTTCGTGACCCAGTACTTC	CASKDSASFVTQYF
-	TRBJ2-5	-	TRBV5-4	TGTGCCAGCAGCTTTTTCTTAGGGGAAACCCGGGCCCAGTACTTC	CASSFFLGETRAQYF
-	TRBJ1-6	-	TRBV30	TGTGCCTGGAGTAGGGGTCTCGGAGATAATTCACCCCTCCACTTT	CAWSRGLGDNSPLHF
few	TRBJ2-7	-	TRBV7-2	TGTGCCAGCAGCACCAGCTCCTACGAGCAGTACTTC	CASSTSSYEQYF
few	TRBJ2-2	-	TRBV28	TGTGCCAGCAGCCAGAACGGGGCTAACACCGGGGAGCTGTTTTTT	CASSQNGANTGELFF
-	TRBJ1-5	-	TRBV30	TGTGCCTGGGGATGGGGGGCCGATCAGCCCCAGCATTTT	CAWGWGADQPQHF
-	TRBJ1-1	-	TRBV7-2	TGTGCCAGCAGCTTCTGGCAGGGCTTGAACACTGAAGCTTTCTTT	CASSFWQGLNTEAFF
-	TRBJ2-4	TRBD2	TRBV28	TGTGCCAGCAGTTTATCGATGTCTAGCGGAGCACAACAGTACTTC	CASSLSMSSGAQQYF
-	TRBJ1-1	TRBD1	TRBV11-2	TGTGCCAGCAGCTATTCTACAGGGGACACTGAAGCTTTCTTT	CASSYSTGDTEAFF
-	TRBJ1-1	-	TRBV19	TGTGCCAGTAGTATACGGACAGTCAACACTGAAGCTTTCTTT	CASSIRTVNTEAFF
-	TRBJ1-5	-	TRBV19	TGTGCCAGTAGTATGGGGAGGGGAAACCGCAATCAGCCCCAGCATTTT	CASSMGRGNRNQPQHF
-	TRBJ2-3	TRBD2	TRBV6-5	TGTGCCAGCAGCGGCAGCGGGGGTATCACAGATACGCAGTATTTT	CASSGSGGITDTQYF
-	TRBJ1-1	TRBD1	TRBV7-8	TGTGCCAGCAGCTCAGACAGGGGGGCGATGTTGACTGAAGCTTTCTTT	CASSSDRGAMLTEAFF
-	TRBJ2-7	-	TRBV7-9	TGTGCCAGCAGCTTAGGTTCCTACGAGCAGTACTTC	CASSLGSYEQYF
-	TRBJ2-7	-	TRBV7-2	TGTGCCAGCAGCTCCGAGCCCCCCTACGAGCAGTACTTC	CASSSEPPYEQYF
-	TRBJ1-2	TRBD1	TRBV5-1	TGCGCCAGCAGCTGGGACAGGGCCTCCTACACCTTC	CASSWDRASYTF
-	TRBJ1-2	-	TRBV4-2	TGTGCCAGCAGCTTGTACTTCCAAGCGAGCTACACCTTC	CASSLYFQASYTF
-	TRBJ2-2	-	TRBV2	TGTGCCAGCAGTGAAGCCGGCATGCTCGAGCTGTTTTTT	CASSEAGMLELFF